Listed below are T cell receptor beta chains from one sample, sequenced in a study of control samples from healthy donors and cancer patients. Only in-frame clones appear in the TCRdb table, and some are missing; sequencing was by immunoSEQ multiplex PCR. The sample yields just under 60,000 clones, roughly nine tenths seen once. The specimen was PBMCs. Every receptor here comes from a man aged 35 to 55 with colorectal cancer. The CDR3 runs from the conserved cysteine through the conserved F or W. A D gene is named only where the DNA matches it firmly. Not all rows give a size; the values are once, few, many and, for expanded clones, a class.

d_gene: .
v_gene: TRBV12-3/TRBV12-4
abundance: .
j_gene: TRBJ2-2
CDR3aa: CASRTRTGELFF
CDR3nt: TGTGCCAGCAGGACAAGGACCGGGGAGCTGTTTTTT

d_gene: .
v_gene: TRBV9
abundance: .
j_gene: TRBJ2-5
CDR3aa: CAGKRQETQYF
CDR3nt: TGTGCCGGAAAAAGACAAGAGACCCAGTACTTC

d_gene: .
v_gene: TRBV3-1/TRBV3-2
abundance: .
j_gene: TRBJ2-7
CDR3aa: CASSQDWGTSNHEQYF
CDR3nt: TGTGCCAGCAGCCAAGATTGGGGGACAAGCAATCACGAGCAGTACTTC

d_gene: TRBD1
v_gene: TRBV7-2
abundance: .
j_gene: TRBJ1-5
CDR3aa: CASSLGQGGQPQHF
CDR3nt: TGTGCCAGCAGCCTCGGACAGGGGGGTCAGCCCCAGCATTTT

d_gene: TRBD1
v_gene: TRBV12-3/TRBV12-4
abundance: .
j_gene: TRBJ2-7
CDR3aa: CASSFRQGDEQYF
CDR3nt: TGTGCCAGCAGTTTCAGACAGGGGGACGAGCAGTACTTC

d_gene: .
v_gene: TRBV2
abundance: .
j_gene: TRBJ2-1
CDR3aa: CASSGRGYNEQFF
CDR3nt: TGTGCCAGCAGTGGCCGTGGATACAATGAGCAGTTCTTC

d_gene: .
v_gene: TRBV25-1
abundance: few
j_gene: TRBJ1-2
CDR3aa: CASIRKSYGYTF
CDR3nt: TGTGCCAGCATTAGAAAATCCTATGGCTACACCTTC

d_gene: TRBD2
v_gene: TRBV5-8
abundance: .
j_gene: TRBJ2-5
CDR3aa: CASSLAGTSGGFQETQYF
CDR3nt: TGTGCCAGCAGCTTGGCCGGGACTAGCGGGGGTTTCCAAGAGACCCAGTACTTC

d_gene: TRBD1
v_gene: TRBV7-9
abundance: .
j_gene: TRBJ2-1
CDR3aa: CASSPQGGSEQFF
CDR3nt: TGTGCCAGCAGCCCCCAAGGGGGCTCTGAGCAGTTCTTC

d_gene: .
v_gene: TRBV13
abundance: .
j_gene: TRBJ2-7
CDR3aa: CASSAGQSSYEQYF
CDR3nt: TGTGCCAGCAGCGCGGGACAGAGCTCCTACGAGCAGTACTTC

d_gene: .
v_gene: TRBV7-3
abundance: .
j_gene: TRBJ2-6
CDR3aa: CASGDGVSGANVLTF
CDR3nt: TGTGCCAGCGGGGATGGCGTCTCTGGGGCCAACGTCCTGACTTTC

d_gene: .
v_gene: TRBV5-1
abundance: .
j_gene: TRBJ2-1
CDR3aa: CASSPRTGTSNEQFF
CDR3nt: TGCGCCAGCAGCCCGCGAACGGGGACCTCCAATGAGCAGTTCTTC

d_gene: .
v_gene: TRBV7-2
abundance: .
j_gene: TRBJ1-5
CDR3aa: CASSLEYRPAYSNQPQHF
CDR3nt: TGTGCCAGCAGCTTAGAGTATCGGCCAGCATATAGCAATCAGCCCCAGCATTTT

d_gene: .
v_gene: TRBV7-9
abundance: .
j_gene: TRBJ2-1
CDR3aa: CAWDKGFTEQFF
CDR3nt: TGTGCCTGGGATAAAGGGTTCACTGAGCAGTTCTTC

d_gene: .
v_gene: TRBV7-9
abundance: once
j_gene: TRBJ1-6
CDR3aa: CASSLLSGYDSPLHF
CDR3nt: TGTGCCAGCAGCTTATTATCGGGGTATGATTCACCCCTCCACTTT

d_gene: .
v_gene: TRBV4-3
abundance: .
j_gene: TRBJ2-5
CDR3aa: CASSQEGRGGETQYF
CDR3nt: TGCGCCAGCAGCCAAGAAGGCAGGGGAGGAGAGACCCAGTACTTC

d_gene: .
v_gene: TRBV25-1
abundance: .
j_gene: TRBJ1-5
CDR3aa: CASSTGSQPQHF
CDR3nt: TGTGCCAGCTCAACAGGGAGTCAGCCCCAGCATTTT

d_gene: TRBD1
v_gene: TRBV27
abundance: .
j_gene: TRBJ1-6
CDR3aa: CASSGDRVLNSPLHF
CDR3nt: TGTGCCAGCAGTGGGGACAGGGTATTGAATTCACCCCTCCACTTT

d_gene: .
v_gene: TRBV3-1/TRBV3-2
abundance: .
j_gene: TRBJ2-7
CDR3aa: CASSSRVAGRAPYEQYF
CDR3nt: TGTGCCAGCAGCTCCCGGGTTGCCGGACGAGCACCCTACGAGCAGTACTTC

d_gene: .
v_gene: TRBV3-1/TRBV3-2
abundance: .
j_gene: TRBJ1-5
CDR3aa: CASSLALGGYQPQHF
CDR3nt: TGTGCCAGCAGCCTTGCCCTGGGGGGCTATCAGCCCCAGCATTTT

d_gene: .
v_gene: TRBV7-2
abundance: .
j_gene: TRBJ1-2
CDR3aa: CASSLEWRGAFYGYTF
CDR3nt: TGTGCCAGCAGCTTAGAGTGGCGTGGCGCCTTTTATGGCTACACCTTC

d_gene: .
v_gene: TRBV30
abundance: .
j_gene: TRBJ1-1
CDR3aa: CAWSQGVEAFF
CDR3nt: TGTGCCTGGAGTCAAGGGGTGGAAGCTTTCTTT

d_gene: TRBD2
v_gene: TRBV18
abundance: .
j_gene: TRBJ2-2
CDR3aa: CASSPPSLAGGNTGELFF
CDR3nt: TGTGCCAGCTCACCACCAAGCCTAGCGGGGGGGAACACCGGGGAGCTGTTTTTT

d_gene: .
v_gene: TRBV30
abundance: .
j_gene: TRBJ2-3
CDR3aa: CAWSPGRGASDTQYF
CDR3nt: TGTGCCTGGAGTCCCGGTAGGGGGGCTTCGGATACGCAGTATTTT

d_gene: .
v_gene: TRBV21-1
abundance: .
j_gene: TRBJ1-1
CDR3aa: CASSTGQGLNTEAFF
CDR3nt: TGTGCCAGCAGCACGGGACAGGGATTGAACACTGAAGCTTTCTTT

d_gene: TRBD1
v_gene: TRBV5-1
abundance: .
j_gene: TRBJ1-1
CDR3aa: CASTSLQGANEAFF
CDR3nt: TGCGCCAGCACCTCGCTACAGGGGGCGAATGAAGCTTTCTTT

d_gene: .
v_gene: TRBV12-3/TRBV12-4
abundance: .
j_gene: TRBJ1-1
CDR3aa: CASRIGPNTEAFF
CDR3nt: TGTGCCAGCAGAATAGGGCCGAACACTGAAGCTTTCTTT

d_gene: TRBD1
v_gene: TRBV19
abundance: .
j_gene: TRBJ1-1
CDR3aa: CASSIGTVNTEAFF
CDR3nt: TGTGCCAGTAGTATTGGGACAGTGAACACTGAAGCTTTCTTT

d_gene: TRBD2
v_gene: TRBV7-9
abundance: .
j_gene: TRBJ2-7
CDR3aa: CASSDGLAGDYEQYF
CDR3nt: TGTGCCAGCAGCGACGGACTAGCGGGGGACTACGAGCAGTACTTC

d_gene: .
v_gene: TRBV29-1
abundance: .
j_gene: TRBJ2-3
CDR3aa: CSVPNGGRIDTQYF
CDR3nt: TGCAGCGTCCCGAACGGGGGGCGTATAGATACGCAGTATTTT

d_gene: .
v_gene: TRBV11-3
abundance: .
j_gene: TRBJ2-5
CDR3aa: CASKPGSQETQYF
CDR3nt: TGTGCCAGCAAACCGGGGTCCCAAGAGACCCAGTACTTC

d_gene: .
v_gene: TRBV4-1
abundance: .
j_gene: TRBJ1-2
CDR3aa: CASSQEFLDRSGRVRYTF
CDR3nt: TGCGCCAGCAGCCAAGAATTCTTGGACCGCTCCGGACGGGTTCGCTACACCTTC

d_gene: .
v_gene: TRBV7-3
abundance: .
j_gene: TRBJ1-2
CDR3aa: CASSLRAQDNYGYTF
CDR3nt: TGTGCCAGCAGCTTAAGGGCCCAGGATAACTATGGCTACACCTTC

d_gene: TRBD2
v_gene: TRBV9
abundance: .
j_gene: TRBJ2-5
CDR3aa: CASSVGLAGETQYF
CDR3nt: TGTGCCAGCAGCGTTGGACTAGCCGGAGAGACCCAGTACTTC

d_gene: TRBD1
v_gene: TRBV9
abundance: .
j_gene: TRBJ1-1
CDR3aa: CASSPGQGQSEAFF
CDR3nt: TGTGCCAGCAGCCCCGGACAGGGTCAGTCTGAAGCCTTCTTT

d_gene: .
v_gene: TRBV7-8
abundance: .
j_gene: TRBJ2-5
CDR3aa: CASSKGGGPSGTQYF
CDR3nt: TGTGCCAGCAGCAAAGGGGGGGGACCTAGTGGGACCCAGTACTTC

d_gene: .
v_gene: TRBV27
abundance: once
j_gene: TRBJ2-6
CDR3aa: CASSLSGTTSGANVLTF
CDR3nt: TGTGCCAGCAGTTTATCGGGGACGACGTCCGGGGCCAACGTCCTGACTTTC

d_gene: TRBD1
v_gene: TRBV5-1
abundance: .
j_gene: TRBJ1-1
CDR3aa: CASRDRGNTEAFF
CDR3nt: TGCGCCAGCAGGGACAGGGGGAACACTGAAGCTTTCTTT

d_gene: .
v_gene: TRBV7-9
abundance: .
j_gene: TRBJ1-2
CDR3aa: CASSSAREGNYGYTF
CDR3nt: TGTGCCAGCAGCTCAGCCAGGGAGGGGAACTATGGCTACACCTTC

d_gene: .
v_gene: TRBV6-5
abundance: .
j_gene: TRBJ1-1
CDR3aa: CASSYSRGLNTEAFF
CDR3nt: TGTGCCAGCAGTTACTCGCGGGGCCTGAACACTGAAGCTTTCTTT

d_gene: .
v_gene: TRBV7-9
abundance: .
j_gene: TRBJ1-1
CDR3aa: CASSRADEAFF
CDR3nt: TGTGCCAGCAGCCGGGCAGACGAAGCTTTCTTT

d_gene: TRBD1
v_gene: TRBV5-1
abundance: once
j_gene: TRBJ1-6
CDR3aa: CATKTGNYNSPLHF
CDR3nt: TGCGCCACCAAGACAGGGAACTATAATTCACCCCTCCACTTT

d_gene: .
v_gene: TRBV7-2
abundance: .
j_gene: TRBJ1-1
CDR3aa: CASSSQIMNTEAFF
CDR3nt: TGTGCCAGCAGCTCACAGATTATGAACACTGAAGCTTTCTTT

d_gene: TRBD1
v_gene: TRBV4-3
abundance: .
j_gene: TRBJ2-6
CDR3aa: CASSHGQASGANVLTF
CDR3nt: TGCGCCAGCAGTCACGGACAGGCATCTGGGGCCAACGTCCTGACTTTC

d_gene: .
v_gene: TRBV20-1
abundance: .
j_gene: TRBJ1-3
CDR3aa: CSASDSKGNTIYF
CDR3nt: TGCAGTGCTAGTGATAGTAAGGGAAACACCATATATTTT

d_gene: .
v_gene: TRBV7-9
abundance: .
j_gene: TRBJ1-5
CDR3aa: CASSLDRDSNQPQHF
CDR3nt: TGTGCCAGCAGCTTAGACAGGGATAGCAATCAGCCCCAGCATTTT